One TCR beta chain is described in this entry. V lost 3 bases, J lost 1 base, and 5 bases stayed unmatched. Germline loops: CDR1 SGHAT, CDR2 FQNNGV. The CDR3 runs to 15 residues. This sample was included in a study of PD-L1 blockade in urothelial cancer. Study background: About 85% of the 29 patients were males with bladder-origin urothelial cancer. Analyses used blood from 3 weeks (second dose) and 6 weeks after treatment start.

Every PCR got spiked synthetic TCR analog templates. The method was immunoSEQ multiplex PCR; TCRdb's version includes in-frame clones alone and lacks a portion of them. The data hold some 30,000 clones, with approximately 86% observed a single time. Here the sequenced sample was PBMCs, taken around atezolizumab (anti-PD-L1) treatment. The V call is TRBV11-2, the J call TRBJ2-5; 7 nucleotides line up with TRBD2. This receptor was identified in a man aged 45-60 years with urothelial cancer. In DNA, the CDR3 is TGTGCCAGCAGCTTGGTTAGCGGGTTCCAAGAGACCCAGTACTTC. It translates to CASSLVSGFQETQYF.